This T cell receptor beta chain was sequenced during a study of shared clonotypes between healthy human individuals (dated by TCRdb to 2020 to 2021). About the investigation overall: The cohort comprised two women and a few men aged 18 to 49 years. Libraries were prepared and TCR repertoires were sequenced by different laboratories using diverse techniques, in order to increase sequencing depth and limit assay-specific biases. For each donor, CD4 naive and CD4 memory were each given three plates, CD8 naive was given two plates, and CD8 memory was given one plate. The study deeply sequenced blood TCR repertoires of several healthy adults to estimate repertoire size and the extent of clonotype sharing between individuals. Leukapheresis yielded between about 0.94 and 8.9 billion PBMCs per donor.

CDR1 and CDR2, per the germline V gene, are SGHTA and FQGNSA. The CDR3 has 13 amino acids, counting the end cysteine and phenylalanine. The read is trimmed to its CDR3 DNA, 39 bases read in frame from base 1. V is pared back by 5 bases and J by 5 bases, with 12 bases lying between the germline termini. Points on this clone: This clone's antigen is unknown. No base-level quality is on record; no much larger clone is a single base apart.

Using the deep immunoSEQ assay, TCR CDR3 regions were amplified from genomic DNA by multiplex PCR. For each cell subset, the extracted genomic DNA was distributed evenly across all wells of several immunoSEQ 96-well plates, and each plate served as one replicate. For sorted subsets, 200 to 250 ng genomic DNA, equal to about 30,000 T cell genomes, was loaded into each replicate PCR. Purified libraries were quantified with a Qubit 3.0 fluorometer, sized on a Bioanalyzer 2100, and re-quantified with the KAPA Library Quantification kit. Every immunoSEQ 96-well plate was sequenced on a dedicated single-read 150-cycle Illumina NextSeq 550 flow cell. The study's own analysis went as follows. Because the immunoSEQ output held only junctional sequences and lacked quality scores, the filtering could not match the filtering applied to full-length reads. Sequences were annotated with PyIR, a Python wrapper for IgBLAST v1.9, using IMGT germline references to assign V/J genes and CDR3. Any read was removed if the V/J assignment was weak (E-value above 1e-6), the CDR3 was missing, or the read contained stop codons, out-of-frame junctions, or ambiguous translated residues. V3J clonotypes were defined by identical inferred V gene, J gene, and CDR3 amino acid sequence. The percentage overlap between two repertoires was calculated by dividing the number of shared unique clonotypes by the size of the smaller repertoire. RTK rarefaction, the Chao1 estimator, and Recon v2.1 estimates of unobserved clonotypes were used to assess repertoire richness. Generation probabilities were computed with OLGA for all TCRbeta clonotypes obtained by the gDNA method from several donors. In its TCRdb copy, this immuneACCESS table keeps in-frame sequences only and misses some clones. Where compared with another copy, unresolved V genes explain less than half of these, and the others have no known cause. V and J calls and clone size are copied from that table; D and trimming were computed from the DNA. This sample comprises over 1.4 million clones, more than 95% of them detected only once. 1.2% of the sample goes to the ten largest clones.

The donors were healthy, HIV-negative adults who had no recently reported acute infections or vaccinations. Every donor was a Caucasian adult living in Nashville, Tennessee, USA. CD4+ T cells were enriched by magnetic negative selection; naive cells were then positively selected on CD45RA, and the negative fraction formed the memory subset. After blood collection by leukapheresis, PBMCs were isolated using Ficoll-Histopaque density gradient centrifugation and then cryopreserved in the vapor phase of liquid nitrogen. Purity and quantity of every magnetically sorted T cell population were checked by analytical flow cytometry. Each sorted fraction had its genomic DNA isolated and then quantified by UV absorbance on a Nanodrop 2000c. Paper-wide results and their limitations: Compared with non-shared clonotypes, the clonotypes found in all four sorted-subset donors had higher generation probabilities. Sampling was limited to blood, and TCR repertoires in tissue likely differ from TCR repertoires in blood. Pairwise subsampling led to the expectation that sequencing depth would affect the degree of clonotype sharing among donors. Approximately 5% of naive CD4, 3.5% of naive CD8, approximately 2.2% of memory CD4, and approximately 0.39% of memory CD8 clonotypes were shared across a few donors. Larger estimated clonotype richness was generally found for naive subsets than for memory subsets. The genetic and exposure-history diversity represented was limited by the small number of donors. Incomplete sequencing was indicated by rarefaction of sorted-subset datasets, despite the large sequencing depth.

The sequence is built from TRBV7-2 and TRBJ2-5, with a weak D call of TRBD1 (7 bases match). The clonotype was recovered from a young man in good health. The source material was naive CD4+ T cells sorted from blood. The sample's cell subset or site label, in plain terms: CD45RA+ positively selected. The DNA reads as follows: TGTGCCAGCAGCAAGCCAGGGGGGGAGACCCAGTACTTC. It codes for CASSKPGGETQYF.